This passage covers 21 T cell receptor beta chains from one sample sequenced in a study of T cells after posttransplantation cyclophosphamide. Measured with immunoSEQ multiplex PCR; TCRdb has only the in-frame clones, and not every one. Here the sample spans around 66,000 clones, about 93% being singletons. The source material was PBMCs. Receptor source: a woman aged 30 to 39 in good health and a related stem cell transplant donor.

This clone is a singleton in its sample. The J gene is TRBJ1-1, the V gene TRBV7-9; D ambiguous. Looked up from germline, CDR1 is SEHNR and CDR2 is FQNEAQ (reference sequence). V was pared by 6 bases and J by 3 bases, with 20 bases between. This CDR3 has 16 amino acids. The CDR3, as DNA: TGTGCCAGCAGACAAAGAGACGGAGGGAGGTACACTGAAGCTTTCTTT. This codes for CASRQRDGGRYTEAFF.

The chain carries TRBV7-9 and TRBJ2-3; 8 bases map to TRBD2. The CDR3 totals 16 residues. CDR1 and CDR2 from the germline V gene are SEHNR and FQNEAQ (reference sequence). Losses at the gene ends were 4 bases for V and 0 bases for J; bases not matched to a gene: 6. The CDR3 sequence: CASSSSSGGSTDTQYF. The DNA of the CDR3 is TGTGCCAGCAGCTCCTCGAGCGGGGGAAGCACAGATACGCAGTATTTT. The full variable domain, its missing parts supplied by reference TRBV7-9 and TRBJ2-3, is DTGVSQNPRHKITKRGQNVTFRCDPISEHNRLYWYRQTLGQGPEFLTYFQNEAQLEKSRLLSDRFSAERPKGSFSTLEIQRTEQGDSAMYLCASSSSSGGSTDTQYFGPGTRLTVL.

J is TRBJ1-2 and V is TRBV5-5; 7 nucleotides agree with TRBD1. J lost 7 bases, V lost 2 bases, and 8 bases had no gene match. The germline V gene has CDR1 SGHKS and CDR2 YYEKEE (reference sequence). The CDR3 covers 14 residues. The CDR3 reads CASSFDRASGGYTF. The CDR3 DNA sequence: TGTGCCAGCAGCTTCGACAGGGCAAGCGGTGGCTACACCTTC. Using reference TRBV5-5 and TRBJ1-2 for the parts outside the CDR3, the full variable domain is DAGVTQSPTHLIKTRGQQVTLRCSPISGHKSVSWYQQVLGQGPQFIFQYYEKEERGRGNFPDRFSARQFPNYSSELNVNALLLGDSALYLCASSFDRASGGYTFGSGTRLTVV.

The chain joins TRBV20-1 to TRBJ2-3; D unclear. CDR1 DFQATT and CDR2 SNEGSKA come from the germline V gene (reference sequence). The CDR3 contains 11 residues. Trimming cost V 6 bases and J 0 bases, with 4 bases left between them. CDR3 nucleotides: TGCAGTGCAACCAGCACAGATACGCAGTATTTT. It codes for CSATSTDTQYF.

V and J are TRBV6-6 and TRBJ2-1; 10 bases align to TRBD2. The CDR3 covers 15 residues. The ends lost 5 bases at V and 1 base at J; junction bases unmatched: 2. CDR1 is MNHNY, CDR2 SVGAGI, per germline (reference sequence). The CDR3 here is CASSLAGESYNEQFF. Here the CDR3 DNA reads TGTGCCAGCAGTCTAGCGGGGGAGTCCTACAATGAGCAGTTCTTC.

The chain is built from TRBV7-3 and TRBJ1-1; a possible D gene is TRBD1 (5 bases). The CDR3 length is 18 residues. V gave up 5 bases and J gave up 1 base, with 23 bases separating them. CDR1 is SGHTA and CDR2 is FQGTGA in the germline V gene. CDR3 in amino acids: CASSPRAGGMLRNTEAFF. DNA for the CDR3: TGTGCCAGCAGCCCCAGGGCGGGGGGGATGTTGAGGAACACTGAAGCTTTCTTT.

The chain couples TRBV28 to TRBJ2-7; no definite D call. With 6 bases removed from V and 1 base from J, the gap between germline ends came to 10 bases. Germline V gives CDR1 MDHEN, CDR2 SYDVKM. The length of the CDR3 is 13 residues. The CDR3 loop is CASRPPGSYEQYF. DNA of the CDR3: TGTGCCAGCAGGCCCCCCGGGTCCTACGAGCAGTACTTC.

This chain joins TRBV5-1 and TRBJ1-5, with D perhaps matching TRBD1 (6 bases). Germline-derived CDR1 and CDR2 are SGHRS and YFSETQ. This CDR3 is 15 amino acids long. Deletions cut 0 bases from V and 1 base from J, with 8 bases between. CDR3 sequence (DNA): TGCGCCAGCAGCTTGGCAGGGGCCAGCAATCAGCCCCAGCATTTT. It specifies CASSLAGASNQPQHF.

The chain joins TRBV29-1 to TRBJ2-5; TRBD1 aligns across 8 bases. The V gene end was trimmed by 5 bases and the J gene end by 5 bases; junction bases not matched to a gene: 7. Germline assignment: CDR1 SQVTM and CDR2 ANQGSEA. This CDR3 is built from 13 residues. DNA of the CDR3: TGCAGCGTTTCCGGGACAGGAGCGGAGACCCAGTACTTC. Protein: CSVSGTGAETQYF. Full variable domain (outside the CDR3, taken from reference TRBV29-1 and TRBJ2-5): SAVISQKPSRDICQRGTSLTIQCQVDSQVTMMFWYRQQPGQSLTLIATANQGSEATYESGFVIDKFPISRPNLTFSTLTVSNMSPEDSSIYLCSVSGTGAETQYFGPGTRLLVL.

This clone was detected only once. The rearrangement links TRBV29-1 to TRBJ2-1; D is ambiguous. The CDR3 contains 13 residues. V was shortened by 8 bases and J by 10 bases, with 21 bases between the two germline ends. Germline V CDR1 and CDR2: SQVTM, ANQGSEA. The DNA for the CDR3 is TGCAGCTTACCGGGTCCCCGGCCAGCGGAGCAGTTCTTC. Encoded protein: CSLPGPRPAEQFF.

The chain couples TRBV5-4 to TRBJ1-1; a weak D match, TRBD1 (5 bases). Germline V gives CDR1 SGHNT, CDR2 YYREEE (reference sequence). V lost 4 bases to trimming and J lost 4 bases, with 20 bases between them. There are 16 residues in the CDR3. CDR3 residues: CASSRLVGGWSTEAFF. The CDR3 DNA reads as TGTGCCAGCAGCCGTTTGGTGGGGGGTTGGAGCACTGAAGCTTTCTTT.

The rearrangement joins TRBV11-3 to TRBJ2-1; TRBD1 might be the D (5 bases). CDR1 SGHNT and CDR2 YENEEA come from the germline V gene. V lost 1 base and J lost 6, with 10 bases in between. The CDR3 has 14 residues. CDR3 DNA sequence: TGTGCCAGCAGCTTAGGACCAGGGATCAATGAGCAGTTCTTC. As protein: CASSLGPGINEQFF.

The rearrangement links TRBV27 to TRBJ1-1, with unresolved D. The CDR3 has 13 residues. V was shortened by 5 bases and J by 1 base, with 8 bases between the two germline ends. The germline CDR1 and CDR2 sequences are MNHEY and SMNVEV (reference sequence). CDR3 sequence: CASSPQENTEAFF. CDR3 DNA sequence: TGTGCCAGCAGTCCCCAGGAGAACACTGAAGCTTTCTTT.

The V call is TRBV4-1, the J call TRBJ1-1, with 7 bases that match TRBD1. V shed 4 bases and J 4 bases; nucleotides not matched to a gene: 9. CDR3 size: 15 residues. Germline V lookup: CDR1 MGHRA, CDR2 YSYEKL. The CDR3 region has the DNA TGCGCCAGCAGCCGAGACAGGGTAGGTGGCACTGAAGCTTTCTTT. Its protein is CASSRDRVGGTEAFF.

The CDR3 here is CASSVGHKETQYF. As DNA, the CDR3 is TGTGCCAGCAGCGTGGGACATAAAGAGACCCAGTACTTC. This rearrangement joins TRBV5-4 to TRBJ2-5, with a tentative D call TRBD1 (6 bases). V was shortened by 4 bases and J by 3 bases, with 10 bases between the two germline ends. In germline, CDR1 is SGHNT, CDR2 YYREEE (reference sequence). This CDR3 contains 13 residues.

The V gene is TRBV4-3, the J gene TRBJ2-3; 11 bases match TRBD1. Germline values: CDR1 LGHNA, CDR2 YSLEER. This CDR3 contains 16 residues. V dropped 1 base and J dropped 5; count of bases not matched to a gene: 5. The CDR3 protein is CASSQGGQGVGDTQYF. In DNA, the CDR3 is TGCGCCAGCAGCCAAGGGGGACAGGGGGTAGGAGATACGCAGTATTTT.

The chain couples TRBV5-1 to TRBJ1-5; unclear D gene. In germline, CDR1 is SGHRS, CDR2 YFSETQ. The V end was cut by 4 bases, the J end by 7 bases, with 12 bases between. This CDR3 comprises 13 residues. CDR3 sequence: CASSTASDQPQHF. In DNA, the CDR3 is TGCGCCAGCAGCACGGCTTCGGACCAGCCCCAGCATTTT.

This chain connects TRBV10-2 to TRBJ1-1, with D maybe TRBD1 (5 bases). CDR1 and CDR2 from the germline V gene are WSHSY and SAAADI. V was trimmed by 6 bases and J by 5 bases, leaving 16 bases between them. The CDR3 length is 14 residues. DNA of the CDR3: TGCGCCAGCAGGGCAGGGTCCATGGGGACTGAAGCTTTCTTT. The encoded protein is CASRAGSMGTEAFF.

This chain uses TRBV15 with TRBJ2-5; possible D gene TRBD2, 6 bases. Trimming took off 1 base at V and 3 bases at J, with 15 bases between the two ends. This CDR3 has 16 amino acids. CDR1 is LNHNV and CDR2 is YYDKDF in the germline V gene (reference sequence). CDR3 loop: CATSRGAAGWKETQYF. The CDR3 bases are TGTGCCACCAGCAGAGGAGCCGCGGGGTGGAAAGAGACCCAGTACTTC.

The gene calls are TRBV2 and TRBJ1-3; D is unresolved. In germline, CDR1 is SNHLY, CDR2 FYNNEI. CDR3 length: 15 residues. V shed 4 bases and J shed 4 bases, with 14 bases lying between them. CDR3 in amino acids: CASSAVRGTGNTIYF. The CDR3 DNA sequence: TGTGCCAGCAGTGCAGTCAGAGGTACCGGAAACACCATATATTTT.

The chain combines TRBV5-1 with TRBJ2-1; D is uncertain. V was cut by 4 bases and J by 8 bases, with 10 bases left in between. The CDR3 length is 12 residues. Looked up from germline, CDR1 is SGHRS and CDR2 is YFSETQ. In nucleotides, the CDR3 is TGCGCCAGCAGCAAGGCACTCGATGAGCAGTTCTTC. This gives the protein CASSKALDEQFF.